The rows below give T cell receptor beta chains drawn from one sample of a study of long-term antiretroviral therapy in people with HIV. The assay was immunoSEQ multiplex PCR, and TCRdb's table has in-frame clones only and misses some. The sample has about 14,000 clones; roughly 80% are singletons. Sample: unsorted PBMCs, taken 1.8 years before starting antiretroviral therapy. The receptors come from a woman aged 40-49 years with HIV. CDR3s include the opening cysteine and the closing phenylalanine or tryptophan.

V | CDR3
TRBV6-5 | CASSSPPKETQYF
TRBV7-9 | CASSFLAGAYNEQFF
TRBV5-1 | CASSLRQGWETQYF
TRBV5-1 | CASRWDRNEKLFF
TRBV10-2 | CASRDRVFGPQHF
TRBV6-1 | CASSEGMGYGYTF
TRBV5-1 | CASKRSTDTQYF
TRBV6-5 | CASSSSSGSYNEQFF
TRBV11-2 | CASSFEVAGGGGDTQYF
TRBV19 | CASSIGQTGEQYF
TRBV6-1 | CASGGIGLVYTQYF
TRBV7-9 | CASSLSGGDEKLFF
TRBV18 | CASSITAQETQYF
TRBV6-6 | CASSYRDSYTDTQYF
TRBV7-7 | CASSLGDGVGDTQYF
TRBV7-3 | CASSLGQGQDVLAFF
TRBV11-2 | CASSLDRGTGVNEKLFF
TRBV7-2 | CASSSLAGSRNTGELFF
TRBV7-9 | CATSLVGQGRLIAGELFF
TRBV20-1 | CSARGGLEQYF
TRBV10-1 | CASNGVGESGPFF
TRBV19 | CASTPGTGAYEQYF
TRBV28 | CASSQGRRGNQPQHF
TRBV15 | CATSRGNGETQYF
TRBV28 | CASRPGQVIYEQYF
TRBV4-3 | CASSQARGGLGETQYF
TRBV4-1 | CASSLSGRLYQETQYF
TRBV28 | CASSSLQGSYEQYF
TRBV7-2 | CASSNGLSPDTQYF
TRBV4-1 | CASSQEFMGLAGETQYF
TRBV27 | CASSFAGTRLGQGFANTGELFF
TRBV5-6 | CASSRVAGLSFSYEQYF
TRBV6-5 | CASSYSQGLYGYTF
TRBV19 | CASSSSQGWGEKLFF
TRBV6-5 | CASSYSSGEDLFF
TRBV6-5 | CASSPSGTDQPQHF
TRBV28 | CASRGHLNQPQHF
TRBV7-7 | CASSLTRDYEQYF
TRBV5-1 | CASSAGTAKSYEQYF
TRBV10-3 | CAISTYYEQYF
TRBV4-2 | CASSQERAGELFF
TRBV6-4 | CASSDPGQGFFGYTF
TRBV10-3 | CAISEGQETQYF
TRBV7-9 | CASSSLSQRNTYEQYF
TRBV19 | CASRQVMNTEAFF
TRBV30 | CAWSRGDTSSTDTQYF
TRBV19 | CASSIGGTIQETQYF
TRBV5-4 | CASSYDTSTEAFF
TRBV5-1 | CASSLGSGIPSYEQYF
TRBV5-1 | CASGPSGGSSYGYTF
TRBV19 | CASSIGSGTPYEQYF
TRBV7-9 | CASSSGGSRATQYF
TRBV4-3 | CASSHAPGPGETQYF
TRBV27 | CASSLGGSVYEQYF
TRBV19 | CASTGGANVLTF
TRBV6-1 | CASSTGDNTGELFF